This is a list of T cell receptor beta chains from one sample in a study of T cell repertoires in cytomegalovirus infection. Which antigens these TCRs recognize remains unknown. One entry per CDR3 protein, called by TCRdb with MiXCR from the reads. The sample includes 300,000 to 400,000 distinct CDR3 sequences, 29% of them seen just once. Sequences were derived from cultured PBMCs, sampled from culture after CMV antigen stimulation. These receptors were taken from a human donor in good health (CMV status not recorded). Some clones in this sample may be carry-over from other donors' samples. Both conserved end residues are part of each CDR3. The D gene is left open where the match is weak. Rows give clone size only sometimes, using once, few, many, or a class for an expanded clone.

J gene | D gene | V gene | clone size | CDR3 protein | CDR3 DNA
TRBJ1-1 | NA | TRBV20-1 | NA | CSARVQGRRNTEAFF | TGCAGTGCTAGAGTACAGGGCCGCAGGAACACTGAAGCTTTCTTT
TRBJ1-2 | NA | TRBV19 | NA | CASTPQERNYGYTF | TGTGCCAGTACCCCCCAGGAGAGAAACTATGGCTACACCTTC
TRBJ2-1 | NA | TRBV10-3 | few | CAISETRGYQENEQFF | TGTGCCATCAGTGAAACTAGGGGTTATCAAGAGAATGAGCAGTTCTTC
TRBJ2-5 | TRBD1 | TRBV28 | few | CASSPTTGMETQYF | TGTGCCAGCAGTCCCACGACAGGGATGGAGACCCAGTACTTC
TRBJ1-1 | NA | TRBV12-3/TRBV12-4 | NA | CASSLRITEAFF | TGTGCCAGCAGTTTAAGAATCACTGAAGCTTTCTTT
TRBJ1-5 | NA | TRBV18 | NA | CASSPATLNQPQHF | TGTGCCAGCTCACCTGCCACCCTCAATCAGCCCCAGCATTTT
TRBJ2-4 | NA | TRBV6-6 | NA | CASSYSKEGAEYF | TGTGCCAGCAGTTACTCGAAAGAAGGGGCAGAGTACTTC
TRBJ2-7 | NA | TRBV27 | few | CASSSDSGEQYF | TGTGCCAGCAGTTCTGACAGTGGCGAGCAGTACTTC
TRBJ2-7 | TRBD2 | TRBV6-5 | NA | CASSAGLAYEQYF | TGTGCCAGCAGTGCGGGACTAGCCTACGAGCAGTACTTC
TRBJ1-2 | NA | TRBV5-1 | NA | CASSFQPPSKVTTNYGYTF | TGCGCCAGCAGTTTTCAACCCCCCAGTAAGGTAACGACTAACTATGGCTACACCTTC
TRBJ1-2 | TRBD1 | TRBV20-1 | NA | CSAREPKPRSRGFYGYTF | TGCAGTGCTAGGGAGCCTAAACCTCGGAGCAGGGGGTTCTATGGCTACACCTTC
TRBJ1-5 | NA | TRBV7-2 | NA | CASSLGQTFQPQHF | TGTGCCAGCAGCTTAGGACAAACGTTTCAGCCCCAGCATTTT
TRBJ1-3 | TRBD1 | TRBV20-1 | once | CSAPQGTGKGNTIYF | TGCAGTGCTCCCCAGGGGACAGGGAAAGGAAACACCATATATTTT
TRBJ1-5 | NA | TRBV19 | NA | CASRGWEGENRPQHF | TGTGCCAGTAGAGGTTGGGAAGGGGAAAATCGGCCCCAGCATTTT
TRBJ2-5 | TRBD2 | TRBV20-1 | NA | CSASPSGGAGILETQYF | TGCAGTGCTAGCCCTAGCGGGGGGGCCGGTATACTGGAGACCCAGTACTTC
TRBJ2-3 | NA | TRBV6-4 | NA | CASSVDQSTDTQYF | TGTGCCAGCAGTGTGGACCAGAGCACAGATACGCAGTATTTT
TRBJ2-7 | TRBD1 | TRBV7-2 | few | CASSTRTGTGNEQYF | TGTGCCAGCAGCACCAGGACAGGGACGGGCAACGAGCAGTACTTC
TRBJ2-1 | TRBD2 | TRBV28 | few | CASSSPTSGRARYNEQFF | TGTGCCAGCAGTTCCCCGACTAGCGGGAGGGCTAGGTACAATGAGCAGTTCTTC
TRBJ2-1 | TRBD2 | TRBV19 | once | CASRRTGLADNEQFF | TGTGCCAGTAGGAGAACGGGACTAGCGGACAATGAGCAGTTCTTC
TRBJ2-2 | TRBD2 | TRBV4-2 | few | CASSQEVGGGAGELFF | TGTGCCAGCAGCCAAGAGGTCGGGGGGGGAGCCGGGGAGCTGTTTTTT
TRBJ2-3 | TRBD2 | TRBV7-2 | few | CASSPIRSSGMQYF | TGTGCCAGCAGCCCGATTCGTTCTAGCGGAATGCAGTATTTT
TRBJ2-7 | NA | TRBV6-5 | NA | CASSYGAGLYEQYF | TGTGCCAGCAGTTACGGGGCGGGCCTCTACGAGCAGTACTTC
TRBJ2-1 | TRBD2 | TRBV7-9 | few | CASSPPGGLAGGSNEQFF | TGTGCCAGCAGCCCCCCTGGGGGACTAGCGGGAGGGTCTAATGAGCAGTTCTTC
TRBJ2-7 | NA | TRBV7-2 | few | CASSPWTGGGYEQYF | TGTGCCAGCAGCCCATGGACAGGAGGGGGCTACGAGCAGTACTTC
TRBJ1-4 | NA | TRBV20-1 | NA | CSARADRNEKLFF | TGCAGTGCTAGGGCGGACCGGAATGAAAAACTGTTTTTT
TRBJ1-1 | NA | TRBV7-6 | few | CASSPRHSNTEAFF | TGTGCCAGCAGCCCACGACACTCGAACACTGAAGCTTTCTTT
TRBJ1-6 | TRBD1 | TRBV19 | NA | CASKTGFSSPLHF | TGTGCCAGCAAGACAGGGTTCAGTTCACCCCTCCACTTT
TRBJ2-2 | TRBD1 | TRBV6-8 | NA | CAGRDRVDTGELFF | TGTGCCGGCCGGGACAGGGTGGACACCGGGGAGCTGTTTTTT
TRBJ1-2 | NA | TRBV6-1 | once | CASSETGWDGYTF | TGTGCCAGCAGTGAAACGGGGTGGGATGGCTACACCTTC
TRBJ2-5 | NA | TRBV7-9 | many | CASSPRITAKETQYF | TGTGCCAGCAGCCCTCGGATAACAGCTAAAGAGACCCAGTACTTC
TRBJ1-3 | NA | TRBV7-6 | few | CASRPAGSGNTIYF | TGTGCCAGCAGACCCGCGGGGTCTGGAAACACCATATATTTT
TRBJ2-5 | NA | TRBV28 | NA | CATSNDPQYF | TGTGCCACCAGCAATGACCCCCAGTACTTC
TRBJ1-2 | NA | TRBV5-4 | NA | CASSLDRTSLYGYTF | TGTGCCAGCAGCTTGGACCGGACCAGTCTCTATGGCTACACCTTC
TRBJ2-3 | NA | TRBV6-5 | few | CASRPGADTDTQYF | TGTGCCAGCAGACCAGGGGCGGACACAGATACGCAGTATTTT
TRBJ2-4 | NA | TRBV12-3/TRBV12-4 | few | CASSLAGLLAKNIQYF | TGTGCCAGCAGTTTAGCCGGGCTATTAGCCAAAAACATTCAGTACTTC
TRBJ2-4 | NA | TRBV7-2 | few | CASSRGGGANIQYF | TGTGCCAGCAGCCGAGGGGGGGGGGCAAACATTCAGTACTTC
TRBJ2-1 | NA | TRBV20-1 | NA | CSARPHMNEQFF | TGCAGTGCTAGACCCCATATGAATGAGCAGTTCTTC
TRBJ1-4 | TRBD1 | TRBV7-2 | NA | CASSQTGGREKLFF | TGTGCCAGCAGCCAGACAGGGGGCCGAGAAAAACTGTTTTTT
TRBJ2-5 | NA | TRBV7-2 | few | CASSSLTGSKETQYF | TGTGCCAGCAGCTCTCTGACTGGTTCTAAGGAGACCCAGTACTTC
TRBJ2-3 | NA | TRBV7-2 | many | CASSTFGLTSTDTQYF | TGTGCCAGCAGCACCTTCGGGCTGACTAGCACAGATACGCAGTATTTT
TRBJ2-1 | TRBD2 | TRBV27 | few | CASSAHRDYHNEQFF | TGTGCCAGCAGTGCCCACCGGGACTACCACAATGAGCAGTTCTTC
TRBJ2-5 | TRBD2 | TRBV4-1 | NA | CASSQASSGQETQYF | TGCGCCAGCAGCCAAGCGTCTAGCGGACAAGAGACCCAGTACTTC
TRBJ2-4 | TRBD2 | TRBV20-1 | NA | CSARDPGGGKNIQYF | TGCAGTGCTAGAGACCCCGGCGGGGGAAAAAACATTCAGTACTTC
TRBJ2-3 | TRBD2 | TRBV6-1 | few | CASSPIGTSGRPSTDTQYF | TGTGCCAGCAGTCCAATTGGGACTAGCGGGAGGCCAAGCACAGATACGCAGTATTTT
TRBJ2-1 | TRBD2 | TRBV28 | few | CASSLLGGGPHNEQFF | TGTGCCAGCAGTTTATTGGGGGGAGGGCCCCACAATGAGCAGTTCTTC
TRBJ1-1 | NA | TRBV11-2 | NA | CASSPGHQGMNTEAFF | TGTGCCAGCAGCCCGGGACACCAGGGGATGAACACTGAAGCTTTCTTT
TRBJ2-7 | NA | TRBV20-1 | NA | CSASPGTPNEQYF | TGCAGTGCTAGCCCCGGGACCCCTAACGAGCAGTACTTC
TRBJ2-4 | NA | TRBV7-2 | many | CASSLDPLGAKNIQYF | TGTGCCAGCAGCTTAGACCCATTGGGAGCCAAAAACATTCAGTACTTC
TRBJ2-7 | NA | TRBV2 | few | CASSFLNSYEQYF | TGTGCCAGCAGCTTTTTGAATAGCTACGAGCAGTACTTC
TRBJ1-2 | TRBD1 | TRBV6-2/TRBV6-3 | few | CASSLTITAGTVYGYTF | TGTGCCAGCAGTCTAACCATTACCGCCGGGACAGTCTATGGCTACACCTTC
TRBJ1-1 | TRBD1 | TRBV19 | NA | CASSIRGTGGMNTEAFF | TGTGCCAGTAGTATCAGGGGAACAGGGGGCATGAACACTGAAGCTTTCTTT
TRBJ1-1 | NA | TRBV6-1 | NA | CASRIDNVRNTEAFF | TGTGCCAGCAGGATCGACAACGTTAGGAACACTGAAGCTTTCTTT